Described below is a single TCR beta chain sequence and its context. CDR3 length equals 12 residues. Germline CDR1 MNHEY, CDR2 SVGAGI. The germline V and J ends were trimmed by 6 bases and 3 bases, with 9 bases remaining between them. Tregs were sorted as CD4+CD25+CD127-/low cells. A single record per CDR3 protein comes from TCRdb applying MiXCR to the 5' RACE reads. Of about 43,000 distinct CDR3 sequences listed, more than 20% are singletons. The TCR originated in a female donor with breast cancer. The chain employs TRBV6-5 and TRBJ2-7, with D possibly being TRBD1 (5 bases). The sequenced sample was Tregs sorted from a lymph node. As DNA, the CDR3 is TGTGCCAGCAGCCGAGACAGCTACGAGCAGTACTTC. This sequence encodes CASSRDSYEQYF.